The 19 T cell receptor beta chains listed next were all sequenced from one sample in a study of blood T cell repertoires in COVID-19. TCRdb's copy holds only in-frame clones and misses some; the assay was immunoSEQ multiplex PCR. The sample consists of 83,000 or so clones, around nine tenths of them appearing once. The specimen was peripheral blood. These receptors were taken from an elderly man with active or convalescent COVID-19.

V is TRBV4-2 and J is TRBJ1-4; 10 nucleotides align to TRBD1. Per germline, CDR1 LGHNA and CDR2 YNFKEQ. The CDR3 loop spans 17 amino acids. The trim removed 0 bases at V and 8 bases at J, leaving 9 bases unmatched. As DNA, the CDR3 is TGTGCCAGCAGCCAAGACGCTGGGGACAGGGGAAAGGAAAAACTGTTTTTT. Translating it yields CASSQDAGDRGKEKLFF.

This chain links TRBV2 with TRBJ2-3; TRBD2 might be the D (6 bases). The ends were cut back, 2 bases at V and 5 bases at J, with 14 bases in the middle. CDR3 length: 15 amino acids. Germline-derived CDR1 and CDR2 are SNHLY and FYNNEI. This CDR3 reads CASSESSGWGDTQYF. The CDR3 bases are TGTGCCAGCAGTGAATCGAGCGGGTGGGGAGATACGCAGTATTTT. The whole variable domain, filled in from reference TRBV2 and TRBJ2-3, reads EPEVTQTPSHQVTQMGQEVILRCVPISNHLYFYWYRQILGQKVEFLVSFYNNEISEKSEIFDDQFSVERPDGSNFTLKIRSTKLEDSAMYFCASSESSGWGDTQYFGPGTRLTVL.

This chain links TRBV7-9 with TRBJ1-4, with no clear D. The V end was cut by 9 bases, the J end by 5 bases, with 7 bases between. CDR3 size: 11 residues. Germline assignment: CDR1 SEHNR and CDR2 FQNEAQ (reference sequence). The CDR3 reads CASISNEKLFF. CDR3 DNA: TGTGCCAGTATCTCCAATGAAAAACTGTTTTTT.

This clone is a singleton in its sample. The V gene is TRBV6-5, the J gene TRBJ2-1; 8 nucleotides match TRBD1. V dropped 2 bases and J dropped 10; count of bases not matched to a gene: 10. This CDR3 comprises 15 residues. The V gene's germline CDR1 is MNHEY and CDR2 SVGAGI. CDR3 DNA: TGTGCCAGCAGTTACAGGGACAGGACATTCAGCGAGCAGTTCTTC. It specifies CASSYRDRTFSEQFF.

J is TRBJ2-1 and V is TRBV7-3, with D possibly TRBD2 on 5 matching bases. CDR3 length: 15 amino acids. V lost 4 bases and J lost 8, with 18 bases in between. Germline-derived CDR1 and CDR2 are SGHTA and FQGTGA. CDR3 in DNA: TGTGCCAGCAGCTGGCAGCCCCTCGGGGTTCATGAGCAGTTCTTC. Translation: CASSWQPLGVHEQFF. Looking up the rest from reference TRBV7-3 and TRBJ2-1 gives the full variable domain: GAGVSQTPSNKVTEKGKYVELRCDPISGHTALYWYRQSLGQGPEFLIYFQGTGAADDSGLPNDRFFAVRPEGSVSTLKIQRTERGDSAVYLCASSWQPLGVHEQFFGPGTRLTVL.

This chain links TRBV6-6 with TRBJ1-2; 10 bases map to TRBD1. Germline CDR1 and CDR2: MNHNY and SVGAGI (reference sequence). With 5 bases clipped from V and 5 bases from J, the junction kept 5 bases outside the gene matches. This CDR3 contains 14 residues. The DNA of the CDR3 is TGTGCCAGCAGTCCGGGACAGGGGTTATATGGCTACACCTTC. Protein sequence: CASSPGQGLYGYTF.

This clone was counted once. The J gene is TRBJ2-3, the V gene TRBV4-2, with D tentatively TRBD2 (6 bases). V shed 2 bases and J shed 2 bases, with 11 bases lying between them. Germline V gene data show CDR1 as LGHNA and CDR2 as YNFKEQ. This CDR3 contains 15 residues. CDR3 bases: TGTGCCAGCAGCCAACCCGCGGGAACCACAGATACGCAGTATTTT. It translates to CASSQPAGTTDTQYF.

The rearrangement joins TRBV28 to TRBJ2-1; D might be TRBD1 (6 bases). This CDR3 has 16 amino acids. Trimming took off 6 bases at V and 8 bases at J, with 23 bases between the two ends. Germline V gene lookup returns CDR1 MDHEN and CDR2 SYDVKM. Here the CDR3 reads CASSPLGAKGVDEQFF. The CDR3 DNA follows: TGTGCCAGCAGCCCCCTAGGGGCAAAGGGGGTAGATGAGCAGTTCTTC.

The chain links TRBV19 to TRBJ1-4; D gene unclear. The germline V gene has CDR1 LNHDA and CDR2 SQIVND (reference sequence). V lost 5 bases and J lost 3, with 10 bases in between. CDR3 length: 14 residues. This CDR3 reads CASSSDSSNEKLFF. The CDR3 DNA sequence: TGTGCCAGTAGTTCGGACTCCTCTAATGAAAAACTGTTTTTT.

V is TRBV7-2 and J is TRBJ1-1; no clear D gene. In germline, CDR1 is SGHTA, CDR2 FQGNSA. V lost 8 bases, J lost 1 base, and 5 bases lay in between. This CDR3 is built from 11 residues. CDR3 protein: CASGQNTEAFF. For the CDR3, the DNA is TGTGCCAGCGGCCAGAACACTGAAGCTTTCTTT.

The chain links TRBV19 to TRBJ1-5; 9 bases map to TRBD1. CDR1 LNHDA and CDR2 SQIVND come from the germline V gene (reference sequence). The CDR3 loop spans 13 amino acids. Trimming took 7 bases from V and 7 from J; bases not matched to a gene: 5. The chain's CDR3 is CASTGTGYQPQHF. The CDR3 DNA follows: TGTGCCAGTACCGGGACAGGGTACCAGCCCCAGCATTTT. The full variable domain, with the rest looked up from reference TRBV19 and TRBJ1-5, is DGGITQSPKYLFRKEGQNVTLSCEQNLNHDAMYWYRQDPGQGLRLIYYSQIVNDFQKGDIAEGYSVSREKKESFPLTVTSAQKNPTAFYLCASTGTGYQPQHFGDGTRLSIL.

CDR3 in amino acids: CASSLDVGGRAKNIQYF. The CDR3 nucleotides are TGTGCCAGCAGCTTAGATGTCGGGGGTCGGGCCAAAAACATTCAGTACTTC. The chain carries TRBV11-3 and TRBJ2-4; possibly TRBD2 for D (6 bases). The CDR3 totals 17 residues. CDR1 and CDR2 from the germline V gene are SGHNT and YENEEA. Trimming left V 0 bases short and J 1 base short, with 13 bases between.

This clone was counted only a few times. This chain links TRBV5-1 with TRBJ1-6; 7 bases agree with TRBD1. The CDR3 is made up of 15 amino acids. J gave up 5 bases and V 4 bases, and 6 bases lay outside the gene matches. Germline V gene sequence: CDR1 SGHRS, CDR2 YFSETQ. CDR3 in DNA: TGCGCCAGCAGCGCCGCCGGGACAGATAATTCACCCCTCCACTTT. This encodes CASSAAGTDNSPLHF.

The chain recombines TRBV6-5 with TRBJ2-1, with 9 nucleotides matching TRBD2. CDR3 length: 15 amino acids. Unmatched junction bases numbered 7, after V lost 6 bases and J lost 4 bases. CDR1 MNHEY and CDR2 SVGAGI come from the germline V gene. The CDR3 sequence: CASRDLSGGYNEQFF. The CDR3 coding sequence is TGTGCCAGCAGGGACCTCAGCGGGGGGTACAATGAGCAGTTCTTC.

The chain employs TRBV14 and TRBJ2-3; the D gene is possibly TRBD2 (6 bases). Trimming removed 4 bases at V and 4 bases at J, with 15 bases between. This CDR3 contains 15 residues. Germline loops: CDR1 SGHDN, CDR2 FVKESK. The CDR3 region is CASSLQGGVADTQYF. DNA for the CDR3: TGTGCCAGCAGCCTCCAAGGCGGGGTTGCAGATACGCAGTATTTT.

The chain couples TRBV4-1 to TRBJ1-4; D uncertain. Germline V gene sequence: CDR1 MGHRA, CDR2 YSYEKL. The ends were cut back, 2 bases at V and 3 bases at J, with 13 bases in the middle. The CDR3 loop spans 16 amino acids. The CDR3 coding sequence is TGCGCCAGCAGCCAAACCCCTTCGGGAGCTAATGAAAAACTGTTTTTT. Amino acid sequence: CASSQTPSGANEKLFF.

The chain couples TRBV7-9 to TRBJ2-1, with D perhaps matching TRBD1 (6 bases). Trimming cost V 5 bases and J 4 bases, with 9 bases left between them. There are 13 residues in the CDR3. Germline V gives CDR1 SEHNR, CDR2 FQNEAQ (reference sequence). The CDR3 loop is CASSTQGYNEQFF. DNA for the CDR3: TGTGCCAGCAGCACACAGGGTTACAATGAGCAGTTCTTC.

V usage is TRBV5-6 and J usage is TRBJ1-4; 7 bases are a match to TRBD1. Trimming at V came to 4 bases and at J to 7 bases, leaving 4 bases not matched to a gene. The CDR3 is 13 amino acids. In germline, CDR1 is SGHDT, CDR2 YYEEEE. CDR3 in DNA: TGTGCCAGCAGCATAGGGACAGTTGAAAAACTGTTTTTT. Protein product: CASSIGTVEKLFF.

This sequence joins TRBV24-1 and TRBJ2-3; 10 bases align to TRBD2. With V trimmed by 6 bases and J by 5 bases, 7 bases remained unmatched. The CDR3 is 15 amino acids. CDR1 and CDR2 from the germline V gene are KGHDR and SFDVKD. The CDR3 protein is CATSPSLAGQDTQYF. CDR3 nucleotide sequence: TGTGCCACCAGTCCCTCACTAGCGGGGCAAGATACGCAGTATTTT.